This TCR beta chain emerged from a study of patients and donors after allogeneic stem cell transplantation. Trimming pared 0 bases from V and 0 bases from J, leaving 4 bases between. The V gene's germline CDR1 is SNHLY and CDR2 FYNNEI. This CDR3 has 14 residues. Details on this clonotype: The CDR3 ends on some other residue instead of the conserved phenylalanine or tryptophan, so this is likely a read error.

TCRdb itself ran the RT-PCR reads through MiXCR, one entry per CDR3 protein. The data show about 960,000 distinct CDR3 sequences, roughly 18% seen once. The gene calls are TRBV2 and TRBJ2-3; D remains ambiguous. The sample taken for sequencing was blood, either unsorted or a sorted T cell fraction (not recorded which). This sequence originates from a human donor who was either an allogeneic HSCT recipient or a stem cell or donor lymphocyte infusion donor (not recorded which). It is not recorded whose cells these are; they may come from a transplant donor. In DNA, the CDR3 is TGTGCCAGCAGTGAAGCAAGAAGCACAGATACGCAGTATATT. Residues: CASSEARSTDTQYI.